These 10 T cell receptor beta chains originate from one sample sequenced in a study of T-cell memory formation after mild COVID-19. TCRdb independently ran MiXCR on the 5' RACE reads; one entry per CDR3 protein. Among hundreds of thousands of distinct CDR3 sequences listed, over 7% were seen once. The specimen was PBMCs or a T cell subset sorted from them (not recorded which). The receptors originated from a man between 18 and 35 years old who had mild COVID-19 (a few samples of this study predate the infection). Cell type and time point are not known.

V is TRBV27 and J is TRBJ1-5, with D possibly matching TRBD1 (6 bases). This CDR3 is 15 amino acids long. V lost 5 bases, J lost 11 bases, and 22 bases lay in between. Germline loops: CDR1 MNHEY, CDR2 SMNVEV (reference sequence). CDR3 sequence: CASSPAGVAVRAQHF. The CDR3 bases are TGTGCCAGCAGTCCCGCAGGGGTGGCGGTAAGAGCCCAGCATTTT.

This clonotype was seen at least ten times. The J gene is TRBJ2-5, the V gene TRBV4-2, with D unresolved. The CDR3 is 15 residues long. Germline CDR1 and CDR2: LGHNA and YNFKEQ. Trimming removed 4 bases from V and 4 bases from J, with 16 bases in between. The CDR3 loop reads CASSPSMGSTETQYF. Written as DNA, the CDR3 is TGTGCCAGCAGCCCCTCGATGGGGTCTACAGAGACCCAGTACTTC.

This clonotype showed up many times. The DNA for the CDR3 is TGTGCCAGCCTGCTGGGCGGGGAGGGAACCGGGGAGCTGTTTTTT. It codes for CASLLGGEGTGELFF. The chain carries TRBV7-8 and TRBJ2-2; TRBD2 matches at 7 bases. The CDR3 has 15 residues. V was pared by 8 bases and J by 5 bases, with 11 bases of the junction left unmatched. CDR1 SGHVS and CDR2 FQNEAQ come from the germline V gene.

This clonotype came up a few times. The chain uses TRBV12-3 or TRBV12-4 and TRBJ1-6; no clear D gene. CDR3 length: 13 amino acids. The V end was cut by 7 bases, the J end by 0 bases, with 4 bases between. Here the CDR3 reads CASTSSYNSPLHF. CDR3 DNA sequence: TGTGCCAGCACGAGCTCCTATAATTCACCCCTCCACTTT.

This clonotype was found a few times. V is TRBV5-1 and J is TRBJ1-6, with D hard to call. Germline-derived CDR1 and CDR2 are SGHRS and YFSETQ. The V gene lost 3 bases and the J gene lost 9 bases, with 16 bases spanning the gap. CDR3 length: 15 residues. CDR3 amino acids: CASSSDLALGSPLHF. CDR3 nucleotide sequence: TGCGCCAGCAGCTCGGACCTTGCCCTGGGTTCACCCCTCCACTTT.

This chain links TRBV12-3 or TRBV12-4 with TRBJ1-5; the match to TRBD1 covers 7 bases. The CDR3 covers 15 residues. Trimming took 5 bases from V and 6 from J; bases not matched to a gene: 10. This chain's CDR3 is CASSAQGVRSQPQHF. Here the CDR3 DNA reads TGTGCCAGCAGTGCCCAGGGGGTTAGAAGTCAGCCCCAGCATTTT.

This clonotype showed up many times. V gene TRBV11-2 combines with J gene TRBJ2-1; 9 bases line up with TRBD1. The germline CDR1 and CDR2 sequences are SGHAT and FQNNGV. Trimming took 5 bases from V and 6 from J; bases not matched to a gene: 11. The CDR3 spans 16 residues. Here the CDR3 reads CASSPGPGTGLNEQFF. In DNA, the CDR3 is TGTGCCAGCAGCCCAGGCCCCGGGACAGGGCTCAATGAGCAGTTCTTC.

The rearrangement joins TRBV7-3 to TRBJ1-1, with 10 bases aligning to TRBD1. J was trimmed by 8 bases and V by 5 bases; bases with no gene match: 8. This CDR3 spans 14 amino acids. Germline V gives CDR1 SGHTA, CDR2 FQGTGA. Here the CDR3 reads CASSPQGQGNEAFF. In DNA form, the CDR3 reads TGTGCCAGCAGCCCACAGGGACAGGGGAACGAAGCTTTCTTT.

This chain uses TRBV24-1 with TRBJ2-2; weak D call: TRBD1 (7 bases). The CDR3 extends over 14 amino acids. Germline CDR1 is KGHDR and CDR2 is SFDVKD. V gave up 8 bases and J gave up 4 bases, with 13 bases separating them. CDR3 bases: TGTGCCACCACAGGGGGGAGAGGCACCGGGGAGCTGTTTTTT. Amino acid sequence: CATTGGRGTGELFF.

This chain links TRBV7-9 with TRBJ2-7; 7 bases agree with TRBD1. V was pared by 5 bases and J by 3 bases, with 7 bases of the junction left unmatched. The V gene's germline CDR1 is SEHNR and CDR2 FQNEAQ (reference sequence). The CDR3 has 14 amino acids. The CDR3 region is CASSRRDSGYEQYF. The CDR3 DNA sequence: TGTGCCAGCAGCCGAAGGGACAGCGGCTACGAGCAGTACTTC.